The rows below give T cell receptor beta chains drawn from one sample of a study of blood T cell repertoires in COVID-19. Using immunoSEQ multiplex PCR, the repertoire was profiled, and TCRdb retains in-frame clones only, with some absent. The sample contains approximately 290,000 clones, around 91% of which appear only once. Sequencing was done on a sample of PBMCs or T cells enriched from blood (not recorded which). These receptors originate from a woman aged 18-29 years with acute COVID-19. The CDR3 runs from the conserved cysteine through the conserved F or W. The D gene is left open where the match is weak. Rows give clone size only sometimes, using once, few, many, or a class for an expanded clone.

>.|TRBV27|TRBD1|TRBJ1-5|16
CASSPTGQGIHQPQHF
TGTGCCAGCAGTCCCACGGGACAGGGGATTCATCAGCCCCAGCATTTT
>.|TRBV7-2|TRBD1|TRBJ1-1|12
CASSPDRTEAFF
TGTGCCAGCAGCCCGGACAGGACTGAAGCTTTCTTT
>.|TRBV27|TRBD1|TRBJ1-5|18
CASSSTGTGFLSNQPQHF
TGTGCCAGCAGTTCCACCGGGACAGGGTTCCTTAGCAATCAGCCCCAGCATTTT
>.|TRBV6-5|.|TRBJ2-7|15
CASRRGDSLSYEQYF
TGTGCCAGCCGGAGGGGAGACAGTCTTTCCTACGAGCAGTACTTC
>.|TRBV14|.|TRBJ1-2|13
CASSPGTAYGYTF
TGTGCCAGCAGCCCCGGGACTGCCTATGGCTACACCTTC
>.|TRBV29-1|.|TRBJ1-2|12
CSVFRGAVGYTF
TGCAGCGTTTTTCGGGGGGCGGTGGGCTACACCTTC
>.|TRBV5-6|TRBD2|TRBJ2-2|14
CASSLGGATGELFF
TGTGCCAGCAGCCTCGGGGGGGCCACCGGGGAGCTGTTTTTT
>once|TRBV20-1|.|TRBJ2-6|13
CSASTAGANVLTF
TGCAGTGCTAGTACGGCTGGGGCCAACGTCCTGACTTTC
>.|TRBV28|TRBD1|TRBJ2-1|14
CASSSGTGGNEQFF
TGTGCCAGCAGTTCGGGGACAGGGGGAAATGAGCAGTTCTTC
>.|TRBV6-5|TRBD1|TRBJ1-6|14
CARANRDRNSPLHF
TGTGCCAGGGCAAACCGGGACAGGAATTCACCCCTCCACTTT
>.|TRBV6-5|TRBD1|TRBJ1-2|14
CAARKLETGVGYTF
TGTGCTGCGCGCAAGTTGGAGACAGGGGTCGGCTACACCTTC
>.|TRBV2|TRBD1|TRBJ2-5|15
CASTKQGARVETQYF
TGTGCCAGCACCAAACAGGGGGCGCGAGTCGAGACCCAGTACTTC
>.|TRBV9|.|TRBJ1-4|16
CASSVGLGAANEKLFF
TGTGCCAGCAGCGTAGGCTTGGGGGCAGCTAATGAAAAACTGTTTTTT
>.|TRBV27|TRBD1|TRBJ1-6|18
CASSWPGQGTARDSPLHF
TGTGCCAGCAGTTGGCCGGGACAGGGCACTGCTAGGGATTCACCCCTCCACTTT
>.|TRBV19|TRBD1|TRBJ1-3|14
CASTPNRGRNTIYF
TGTGCCAGTACCCCCAACAGGGGGCGAAACACCATATATTTT
>.|TRBV24-1|TRBD1|TRBJ2-2|17
CATSDLDRDANTGELFF
TGTGCCACCAGTGACTTGGACAGGGACGCGAACACCGGGGAGCTGTTTTTT
>.|TRBV7-3|TRBD2|TRBJ2-3|19
CASSLLPRRTSGRVDTQYF
TGTGCCAGCAGCTTACTCCCCCGGCGGACTAGCGGGAGGGTAGATACGCAGTATTTT
>.|TRBV12-3/TRBV12-4|.|TRBJ1-2|12
CASSLAEESYTF
TGTGCCAGCAGTTTAGCGGAGGAGAGCTACACCTTC
>.|TRBV6-1|.|TRBJ1-6|15
CASSEAQGSNSPLHF
TGTGCCAGCAGTGAAGCGCAGGGTTCGAATTCACCCCTCCACTTT
>few|TRBV2|TRBD1|TRBJ1-2|12
CASSGQGGGYTF
TGTGCCAGCAGTGGGCAGGGGGGAGGCTACACCTTC
>.|TRBV5-5|TRBD1|TRBJ1-1|15
CASSFIQGKGTEAFF
TGTGCCAGCAGCTTTATACAGGGGAAGGGTACTGAAGCTTTCTTT
>.|TRBV29-1|.|TRBJ2-3|14
CSVAVGLNTDTQYF
TGCAGCGTGGCCGTGGGACTGAACACAGATACGCAGTATTTT
>.|TRBV18|.|TRBJ1-3|17
CASSPLWGANSGNTIYF
TGTGCCAGCTCACCCTTATGGGGAGCAAACTCTGGAAACACCATATATTTT
>.|TRBV7-3|TRBD1|TRBJ2-7|14
CASSEQGGPYEQYF
TGTGCCAGCAGCGAACAAGGGGGCCCCTACGAGCAGTACTTC
>.|TRBV6-5|TRBD2|TRBJ2-5|15
CASSFTSGNIETQYF
TGTGCCAGCAGTTTCACTAGCGGGAATATCGAGACCCAGTACTTC
>.|TRBV21-1|.|TRBJ1-4|14
CASSSLDRGEKLFF
TGTGCCAGCAGCAGTTTGGACCGGGGGGAAAAACTGTTTTTT
>once|TRBV5-1|.|TRBJ2-7|12
CASGDTDYEQYF
TGCGCCAGCGGGGACACCGACTACGAGCAGTACTTC
>.|TRBV5-1|TRBD1|TRBJ1-1|17
CASSLDRDRVLNTEAFF
TGCGCCAGCAGCTTGGATAGGGACAGGGTACTAAACACTGAAGCTTTCTTT
>.|TRBV7-2|.|TRBJ1-5|14
CASSLGAGRQPQHF
TGTGCCAGCAGCTTAGGGGCAGGGAGGCAGCCCCAGCATTTT
>once|TRBV19|TRBD2|TRBJ2-7|16
CASSRGLAGGGGEQYF
TGTGCCAGTAGTAGGGGACTAGCGGGAGGAGGAGGCGAGCAGTACTTC
>.|TRBV7-8|.|TRBJ2-7|14
CASSLGQSSYEQYF
TGTGCCAGCAGCTTAGGACAGAGCTCCTACGAGCAGTACTTC
>.|TRBV2|TRBD2|TRBJ2-3|19
CASSDLILLGSGTTDTQYF
TGTGCCAGCAGTGACCTAATCCTCTTAGGGAGCGGGACCACAGATACGCAGTATTTT
>.|TRBV5-1|.|TRBJ2-5|12
CASSLAEETQYF
TGCGCCAGCAGCTTGGCAGAAGAGACCCAGTACTTC
>.|TRBV7-9|.|TRBJ1-2|14
CASSLATMDYGYTF
TGTGCCAGCAGCTTAGCAACAATGGACTATGGCTACACCTTC
>.|TRBV10-2|.|TRBJ1-4|16
CASSDPAVGGNEKLFF
TGCGCCAGCAGTGACCCGGCCGTAGGGGGTAATGAAAAACTGTTTTTT
>.|TRBV6-5|.|TRBJ1-1|14
CASSTPAVNTEAFF
TGTGCCAGCAGCACCCCGGCGGTGAACACTGAAGCTTTCTTT
>.|TRBV5-6|.|TRBJ1-1|15
CASSHYRTLNTEAFF
TGTGCCAGCAGCCATTATCGGACATTAAACACTGAAGCTTTCTTT
>.|TRBV5-1|TRBD1|TRBJ1-2|14
CASSLGQGGNGYTF
TGCGCCAGCAGCTTGGGACAGGGGGGAAATGGCTACACCTTC
>.|TRBV19|TRBD2|TRBJ2-3|16
CASSPLGTSGTDTQYF
TGTGCCAGTAGTCCCCTCGGGACTAGCGGCACAGATACGCAGTATTTT
>.|TRBV27|.|TRBJ1-5|14
CASSLRGGNQPQHF
TGTGCCAGCAGTTTAAGGGGCGGCAATCAGCCCCAGCATTTT
>.|TRBV2|.|TRBJ2-7|14
CASSEAGWTYEQYF
TGTGCCAGCAGTGAAGCGGGCTGGACCTACGAGCAGTACTTC
>.|TRBV28|.|TRBJ1-2|15
CASSSRGGGFYGYTF
TGTGCCAGCAGTTCCCGGGGCGGGGGGTTCTATGGCTACACCTTC
>.|TRBV19|TRBD1|TRBJ2-2|17
CASSISTGLPNTGELFF
TGTGCCAGTAGTATTTCGACAGGGCTCCCGAACACCGGGGAGCTGTTTTTT
>.|TRBV7-9|TRBD2|TRBJ2-7|16
CASSLSVGLAGVEQYF
TGTGCCAGCAGCCTAAGCGTGGGGCTAGCGGGAGTCGAGCAGTACTTC
>.|TRBV28|TRBD2|TRBJ2-7|18
CASRTIGKTSGVSYEQYF
TGTGCCAGTCGAACCATCGGAAAGACAAGCGGGGTTTCCTACGAGCAGTACTTC
>once|TRBV5-6|TRBD1|TRBJ2-7|17
CASSSPGQGDSTYEQYF
TGTGCCAGCAGCTCTCCGGGACAGGGCGATTCTACCTACGAGCAGTACTTC